This TCR beta chain was documented in a study of cytomegalovirus exposure and HLA in healthy donors. Study summary: The same platform as the approximately 670 first-cohort repertoires was used for the 130 or so validation repertoires, a later analysis reported. Points from the study as a whole: Researchers catalogued around 150 TCR beta chains as cytomegalovirus-associated. Most TCR sequences proved rare, with some public TCRs found in many donors.

The table lists this clone with a count of one. Its antigen is still unknown. This CDR3 spans 12 amino acids. Germline CDR1 KGHSH, CDR2 LQKENI. V shed 7 bases and J shed 5 bases, with 11 bases lying between them. Clones were read by immunoSEQ multiplex PCR, and TCRdb kept only the in-frame ones, dropping some. The repertoire has some 200,000 clones, around 90% of them found once; the top ten carry approximately 0.99%. The clonotype originates from a woman under 30 in good health and CMV-seronegative. Sequences were obtained from PBMCs. The chain joins TRBV18 to TRBJ1-1; D gene uncertain. This CDR3 is CASFDSRTEAFF. The CDR3 bases are TGTGCCAGCTTCGATAGTCGGACTGAAGCTTTCTTT.